These 18 T cell receptor beta chains share one sample of origin, sequenced in a study of T cell responses to AZD1222 COVID-19 vaccine. Generated by immunoSEQ multiplex PCR, the TCRdb table keeps only in-frame clones and is missing some. The sample includes 150,000 to 250,000 clones, roughly 90% of them seen just once. Specimen: peripheral blood, collected 28 days after the second AZD1222 dose. All receptors come from an adult who received the AZD1222 COVID-19 vaccine.

The chain joins TRBV28 to TRBJ1-5; D is perhaps TRBD1 (5 bases). CDR1 MDHEN and CDR2 SYDVKM come from the germline V gene. The CDR3 totals 14 residues. V was cut by 7 bases and J by 5 bases, with 15 bases left in between. The CDR3 spells CASTLAGRYQPQHF. CDR3 bases: TGTGCCAGCACCCTAGCGGGACGGTATCAGCCCCAGCATTTT.

The rearrangement links TRBV28 to TRBJ1-1; tentative D call: TRBD1 (5 bases). Germline-derived CDR1 and CDR2 are MDHEN and SYDVKM. The CDR3 runs 17 residues. Trimming took off 2 bases at V and 6 bases at J, with 22 bases between the two ends. CDR3 in DNA: TGTGCCAGCAGTTTAACGGTCGTAGGCAGGGTCCCGGCTGAAGCTTTCTTT. Protein sequence: CASSLTVVGRVPAEAFF.

The chain carries TRBV5-5 and TRBJ1-2; tentative D call: TRBD1 (6 bases). This CDR3 has 15 residues. The V gene's germline CDR1 is SGHKS and CDR2 YYEKEE (reference sequence). Trimming took 4 bases from V and 7 from J, leaving 20 bases between them. DNA of the CDR3: TGTGCCAGCAGCCCCCCGTTCAGGGGAACGTCTGGCTACACCTTC. Translating gives CASSPPFRGTSGYTF.

The chain recombines TRBV11-3 with TRBJ2-4; D unclear. This CDR3 spans 16 amino acids. Per the germline V gene, CDR1 is SGHNT and CDR2 is YENEEA. The germline V and J ends were trimmed by 1 base and 1 base, with 11 bases remaining between them. The CDR3 is CASSLVNVGAKNIQYF. CDR3 bases: TGTGCCAGCAGCTTAGTGAATGTGGGGGCCAAAAACATTCAGTACTTC.

V usage is TRBV7-9 and J usage is TRBJ2-5; 14 bases align to TRBD2. CDR1 is SEHNR, CDR2 FQNEAQ, per germline (reference sequence). Trimming cost V 4 bases and J 2 bases; bases outside gene matches: 12. This CDR3 is 19 amino acids long. CDR3 sequence reads: CASSSRTSGRLAAQETQYF. DNA for the CDR3: TGTGCCAGCAGCTCGCGGACTAGCGGGAGGCTGGCGGCGCAAGAGACCCAGTACTTC.

This chain links TRBV29-1 with TRBJ2-1; D might be TRBD2 (5 bases). Germline V gene sequence: CDR1 SQVTM, CDR2 ANQGSEA. V was trimmed by 5 bases and J by 10 bases, leaving 18 bases between them. CDR3 length: 13 residues. Here the CDR3 reads CSVKGRVKNEQFF. CDR3 DNA: TGCAGCGTTAAAGGGCGGGTTAAAAACGAGCAGTTCTTC.

This chain's CDR3 is CASSQDWTSSYNEQFF. CDR3 DNA sequence: TGTGCCAGCAGCCAAGATTGGACGAGCTCCTACAATGAGCAGTTCTTC. V gene TRBV4-2 combines with J gene TRBJ2-1; D gene ambiguous. V shed 0 bases and J shed 0 bases, with 9 bases lying between them. The CDR3 spans 16 residues. The V gene's germline CDR1 is LGHNA and CDR2 YNFKEQ.

J is TRBJ2-1 and V is TRBV5-1; 11 positions agree with TRBD2. This CDR3 comprises 20 residues. Germline V CDR1 and CDR2: SGHRS, YFSETQ. V lost 0 bases to trimming and J lost 0 bases; unmatched junction nucleotides: 11. The CDR3 spells CASSLVLAGGLQSSYNEQFF. Here the CDR3 DNA reads TGCGCCAGCAGCTTGGTTCTAGCGGGAGGCCTCCAAAGCTCCTACAATGAGCAGTTCTTC.

This chain joins TRBV6-6 and TRBJ1-2, with D maybe TRBD1 (6 bases). V lost 6 bases and J lost 6, with 14 bases in between. This CDR3 is built from 13 residues. CDR1 and CDR2 from the germline V gene are MNHNY and SVGAGI (reference sequence). The CDR3 loop reads CASRDLGGDGYTF. In DNA form, the CDR3 reads TGTGCCAGCAGAGACCTGGGGGGCGATGGCTACACCTTC.

The CDR3 region has the DNA TGTGCCAGCAGCTTAGAAGGGAGGGTCGAGACCCAGTACTTC. Its protein product is CASSLEGRVETQYF. This sequence joins TRBV7-2 and TRBJ2-5; 7 positions agree with TRBD2. The trim removed 1 base at V and 5 bases at J, leaving 4 bases unmatched. This CDR3 has 14 residues. Per germline, CDR1 SGHTA and CDR2 FQGNSA.

The chain recombines TRBV5-4 with TRBJ2-3; 12 nucleotides agree with TRBD2. The germline gives CDR1 SGHNT, CDR2 YYREEE (reference sequence). Germline trimming cut 4 bases from V and 0 bases from J; bases unmatched to any gene: 9. The CDR3 is made up of 18 amino acids. DNA of the CDR3: TGTGCCAGCAGCGGCGGACTAGCGGGGCCCCCTAGCACAGATACGCAGTATTTT. It encodes CASSGGLAGPPSTDTQYF.

V is TRBV7-9 and J is TRBJ1-1, with no clear D. Trimming stripped 5 bases from V and 0 bases from J, with 13 bases between. Germline CDR1 is SEHNR and CDR2 is FQNEAQ (reference sequence). The CDR3 extends over 15 amino acids. The CDR3 loop reads CASSPSIDMNTEAFF. The DNA for the CDR3 is TGTGCCAGCAGCCCGTCGATTGACATGAACACTGAAGCTTTCTTT.

The chain has TRBV28 and TRBJ1-1; D is unclear. This CDR3 is built from 11 residues. Germline lookup yields CDR1 MDHEN and CDR2 SYDVKM. V was shortened by 6 bases and J by 4 bases, with 6 bases between the two germline ends. CDR3 sequence: CASSQSTEAFF. The DNA of the CDR3 is TGTGCCAGCAGCCAAAGCACTGAAGCTTTCTTT.

The chain couples TRBV28 to TRBJ2-1; D not resolved. CDR1 is MDHEN, CDR2 SYDVKM, per germline. V was shortened by 5 bases and J by 9 bases, with 11 bases between the two germline ends. CDR3 size: 12 residues. DNA of the CDR3: TGTGCCAGCAGTCCCCTTGCCGCTGAGCAGTTCTTC. Translation: CASSPLAAEQFF.

The chain carries TRBV27 and TRBJ1-1; D perhaps matches TRBD1 (6 bases). The CDR3 has 14 amino acids. The germline V and J ends were trimmed by 6 bases and 8 bases, with 19 bases remaining between them. The germline CDR1 and CDR2 sequences are MNHEY and SMNVEV (reference sequence). This chain's CDR3 is CASSLQSGGPEAFF. As DNA, the CDR3 is TGTGCCAGCAGCCTTCAATCCGGGGGCCCCGAAGCTTTCTTT.

The V gene is TRBV15, the J gene TRBJ1-2; D remains unclear. CDR1 is LNHNV and CDR2 is YYDKDF in the germline V gene (reference sequence). This CDR3 is 13 amino acids long. Trimming took off 0 bases at V and 7 bases at J, with 9 bases between the two ends. CDR3 sequence: CATSRDQGRGYTF. As DNA, the CDR3 is TGTGCCACCAGCAGAGATCAAGGGCGTGGCTACACCTTC.

This chain uses TRBV19 with TRBJ2-3, with 12 bases fitting TRBD2. Germline trimming cut 7 bases from V and 4 bases from J; bases unmatched to any gene: 9. The CDR3 covers 16 residues. Germline V lookup: CDR1 LNHDA, CDR2 SQIVND (reference sequence). The CDR3 loop is CASTTSLAGGPDTQYF. The CDR3 DNA is TGTGCCAGTACCACCTCACTAGCGGGAGGACCAGATACGCAGTATTTT.

V gene TRBV11-3 combines with J gene TRBJ2-7; weak D call: TRBD2 (6 bases). This CDR3 comprises 16 residues. The germline gives CDR1 SGHNT, CDR2 YENEEA. Trimming cost V 1 base and J 9 bases, with 22 bases left between them. CDR3: CASSLGPGTPPEGQYF. DNA for the CDR3: TGTGCCAGCAGCTTAGGTCCGGGGACGCCCCCGGAGGGGCAGTACTTC. The whole variable domain, remainder taken from reference TRBV11-3 and TRBJ2-7, is EAGVVQSPRYKIIEKKQPVAFWCNPISGHNTLYWYLQNLGQGPELLIRYENEEAVDDSQLPKDRFSAERLKGVDSTLKIQPAELGDSAVYLCASSLGPGTPPEGQYFGPGTRLTVT.